A single sample is the source of the 11 T cell receptor beta chains below, sequenced in a study of beta chain features in type 1 diabetes. General observations from the study: In every one of the four CD4+ subsets, TCRB CDR3s were moderately but significantly shorter in Type 1 diabetes patients.

The study reverse transcribed the entire isolated RNA, so it sequenced expressed TCRB transcripts. Generated by immunoSEQ multiplex PCR, the TCRdb table keeps only in-frame clones and is missing some. The sample has 300,000 to 450,000 clones, roughly 13% seen once; the top ten hold over 0.008%. These receptors are not linked to any known antigen. The sample taken for sequencing was naive CD4+ T cells from blood. The receptors come from a woman aged 18-29 years with type 1 diabetes.

This sequence joins TRBV27 and TRBJ2-6; 9 bases agree with TRBD1. The trim removed 5 bases at V and 0 bases at J, leaving 8 bases unmatched. The germline CDR1 and CDR2 sequences are MNHEY and SMNVEV (reference sequence). This CDR3 is built from 18 residues. The CDR3 DNA reads TGTGCCAGCAGTCTAAACAGGGGGCTTAGCTCTGGGGCCAACGTCCTGACTTTC. Its protein product is CASSLNRGLSSGANVLTF.

The genes are TRBV4-3 and TRBJ2-5; TRBD2 aligns across 12 bases. V gave up 4 bases and J gave up 4 bases; unmatched junction bases: 1. The CDR3 runs to 14 residues. Per the germline V gene, CDR1 is LGHNA and CDR2 is YSLEER. This CDR3 reads CASSLTSGGETQYF. The CDR3 nucleotides read TGCGCCAGCAGCCTGACTAGCGGGGGAGAGACCCAGTACTTC.

This clone has just a few counts. This chain connects TRBV5-1 to TRBJ1-2; 7 positions match TRBD1. There are 19 residues in the CDR3. The J segment lost 0 bases and the V segment lost 3 bases, leaving 17 bases of the junction unmatched. Germline values: CDR1 SGHRS, CDR2 YFSETQ. CDR3 in amino acids: CASSSGQERRLSTNYGYTF. CDR3 nucleotide sequence: TGCGCCAGCAGCTCTGGACAGGAAAGGAGACTTTCCACTAACTATGGCTACACCTTC.

This clone was seen a handful of times. The chain is built from TRBV28 and TRBJ2-5, with 8 bases identical to TRBD1. This CDR3 spans 14 amino acids. Per germline, CDR1 MDHEN and CDR2 SYDVKM. J lost 4 bases, V lost 2 bases, and 3 bases had no gene match. CDR3 region: CASSLPTGGETQYF. The DNA for the CDR3 is TGTGCCAGCAGTTTACCCACAGGGGGAGAGACCCAGTACTTC.

This clone has more than one count but fewer than ten. V usage is TRBV25-1 and J usage is TRBJ2-7; D perhaps matches TRBD1 (6 bases). With the DNA end fitting TRBJ2-5 better, the J assignment may be wrong. This CDR3 has 15 residues. The germline gives CDR1 MGHDK, CDR2 SYGVNS. CDR3 region: CASSEWGRGKETQYF. DNA of the CDR3: TGTGCCAGCAGTGAATGGGGCAGGGGTAAAGAGACCCAGTACTTC.

The sample holds a few counts of this clone. The chain recombines TRBV7-9 with TRBJ2-7, with D possibly matching TRBD2 (5 bases). Trimming left V 1 base short and J 2 bases short, with 6 bases between. CDR3 size: 13 residues. Germline CDR1 SEHNR, CDR2 FQNEAQ (reference sequence). CDR3 amino acids: CASSLDGTYEQYF. The CDR3 nucleotides are TGTGCCAGCAGCTTAGACGGGACCTACGAGCAGTACTTC. Based on the CDR3 plus reference TRBV7-9 and TRBJ2-7, the full variable domain is DTGVSQNPRHKITKRGQNVTFRCDPISEHNRLYWYRQTLGQGPEFLTYFQNEAQLEKSRLLSDRFSAERPKGSFSTLEIQRTEQGDSAMYLCASSLDGTYEQYFGPGTRLTVT.

V is TRBV5-1 and J is TRBJ2-7; 7 bases are a match to TRBD1. The V gene end was trimmed by 4 bases and the J gene end by 2 bases; junction bases not matched to a gene: 9. Per germline, CDR1 SGHRS and CDR2 YFSETQ. The CDR3 loop spans 15 amino acids. The CDR3 nucleotides read TGCGCCAGCAGCAAAGGGGCAGGGGGAACCTACGAGCAGTACTTC. It yields the protein CASSKGAGGTYEQYF. The full variable domain, in which reference TRBV5-1 and TRBJ2-7 provide the parts outside the CDR3, is KAGVTQTPRYLIKTRGQQVTLSCSPISGHRSVSWYQQTPGQGLQFLFEYFSETQRNKGNFPGRFSGRQFSNSRSEMNVSTLELGDSALYLCASSKGAGGTYEQYFGPGTRLTVT.

In its sample, this clone was seen a few times. This sequence joins TRBV10-3 and TRBJ1-2; tentatively, D is TRBD1 (5 bases). The V end was cut by 4 bases, the J end by 7 bases, with 13 bases between. Germline values: CDR1 ENHRY, CDR2 SYGVKD. This CDR3 has 13 residues. The CDR3 nucleotides are TGTGCCATCAGTGGACAGTGGCGTACTGGCTACACCTTC. This sequence encodes CAISGQWRTGYTF.

This clone was seen a few times. The J gene is TRBJ2-3, the V gene TRBV7-9; TRBD1 might be the D (8 bases). The CDR3 sequence is 16 residues long. The germline gives CDR1 SEHNR, CDR2 FQNEAQ (reference sequence). Deletions cut 5 bases from V and 6 bases from J, with 21 bases between. The DNA of the CDR3 is TGTGCCAGCAGCCCGCGAGGGGGGGACAGGCTGGATACGCAGTATTTT. Encoded protein: CASSPRGGDRLDTQYF.

The chain carries TRBV29-1 and TRBJ1-5; D possibly corresponds to TRBD1 (5 bases). From germline, CDR1 is SQVTM and CDR2 ANQGSEA. The V end was cut by 4 bases, the J end by 7 bases, with 17 bases between. This CDR3 comprises 14 residues. CDR3 sequence (DNA): TGCAGCGTTGTTGTTGGAGGGGTCGGCCAGCCCCAGCATTTT. Amino acids: CSVVVGGVGQPQHF.

This clone was seen a few times. The rearrangement links TRBV19 to TRBJ2-5, with a possible D match to TRBD1 (5 bases). CDR1 LNHDA and CDR2 SQIVND come from the germline V gene (reference sequence). The CDR3 is 13 amino acids. V shed 5 bases and J shed 2 bases, with 9 bases lying between them. CDR3 sequence reads: CASSSTVQETQYF. CDR3 sequence (DNA): TGTGCCAGTAGTTCGACAGTGCAAGAGACCCAGTACTTC.